This TCR beta chain was sequenced in a study of blood T cell repertoires in COVID-19. In the original processing: Estimated nucleated cell counts came from reference gene primer amplification. Sequenced by immunoSEQ multiplex PCR; TCRdb stores in-frame clones only, minus some. The D gene and trimming were derived from the DNA, and the V and J assignments and clone size from that table. The table includes over 200,000 clones, around 85% detected once. The V gene's germline CDR1 is LGHDT and CDR2 YNNKEL (reference sequence). The CDR3 totals 12 residues. V shed 4 bases and J shed 7 bases, with 11 bases lying between them.

The TCR comes from a human donor in a cohort sampled during active COVID-19. V usage is TRBV3-1 (or the pseudogene TRBV3-2) and J usage is TRBJ2-7; D ambiguous. The material sequenced was peripheral blood. The CDR3 DNA reads TGTGCCAGCAGCCGAAGAGAGGCGGAGCAGTACTTC. Translated: CASSRREAEQYF.